This paragraph reports one TCR beta chain. Its antigen is not known. V lost 5 bases and J lost 10; bases outside the gene matches: 13. The CDR3 extends over 13 amino acids. Germline V gene data show CDR1 as DFQATT and CDR2 as SNEGSKA (reference sequence). Unique molecular identifiers were used in preparing the TCRbeta library. A single record per CDR3 protein comes from TCRdb applying MiXCR to the PCR reads. The table lists about 980,000 distinct CDR3 sequences, roughly 29% of them singletons. This sample stems from a study of T-cell reconstitution after alpha-beta-depleted transplantation in children. The study, taken as a whole, reports: One year after transplant, T-cell counts and diversity came mostly from newly produced T cells. Several hundred expanded graft clones reportedly supplied alpha-beta T cells about two months after transplant. Some patients owed their high day-60 TCRbeta diversity to surviving recipient T cells and thymic progenitors.

The source is a boy in the first two years of life who had a stem cell transplant for SCID, so the T cells may come from the graft donor. The sample in question was PBMCs, mostly from graft donor cells, obtained 360 days after TCRalphabeta/CD19-depleted stem cell transplant. The chain uses TRBV20-1 and TRBJ1-1, with 7 bases identical to TRBD1. The CDR3 nucleotides read TGCAGTGCTGCAAAGGCGGGGACAGAAGGAGCTTTCTTT. Translation gives CSAAKAGTEGAFF.